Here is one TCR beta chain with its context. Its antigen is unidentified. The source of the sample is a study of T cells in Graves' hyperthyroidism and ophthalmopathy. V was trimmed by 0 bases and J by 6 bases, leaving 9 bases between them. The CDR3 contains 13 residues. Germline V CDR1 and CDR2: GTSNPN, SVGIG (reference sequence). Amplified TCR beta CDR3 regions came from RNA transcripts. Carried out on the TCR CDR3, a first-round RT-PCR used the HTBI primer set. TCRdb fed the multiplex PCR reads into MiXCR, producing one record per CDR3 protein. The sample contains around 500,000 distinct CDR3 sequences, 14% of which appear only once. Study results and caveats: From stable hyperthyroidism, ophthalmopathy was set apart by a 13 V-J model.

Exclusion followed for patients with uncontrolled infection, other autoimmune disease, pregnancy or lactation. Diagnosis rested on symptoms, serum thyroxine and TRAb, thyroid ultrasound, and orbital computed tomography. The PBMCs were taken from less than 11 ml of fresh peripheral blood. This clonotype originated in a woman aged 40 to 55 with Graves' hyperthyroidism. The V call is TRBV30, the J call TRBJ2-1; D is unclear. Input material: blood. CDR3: CAWSVLATNEQFF. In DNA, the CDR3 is TGTGCCTGGAGTGTACTTGCGACCAATGAGCAGTTCTTC.